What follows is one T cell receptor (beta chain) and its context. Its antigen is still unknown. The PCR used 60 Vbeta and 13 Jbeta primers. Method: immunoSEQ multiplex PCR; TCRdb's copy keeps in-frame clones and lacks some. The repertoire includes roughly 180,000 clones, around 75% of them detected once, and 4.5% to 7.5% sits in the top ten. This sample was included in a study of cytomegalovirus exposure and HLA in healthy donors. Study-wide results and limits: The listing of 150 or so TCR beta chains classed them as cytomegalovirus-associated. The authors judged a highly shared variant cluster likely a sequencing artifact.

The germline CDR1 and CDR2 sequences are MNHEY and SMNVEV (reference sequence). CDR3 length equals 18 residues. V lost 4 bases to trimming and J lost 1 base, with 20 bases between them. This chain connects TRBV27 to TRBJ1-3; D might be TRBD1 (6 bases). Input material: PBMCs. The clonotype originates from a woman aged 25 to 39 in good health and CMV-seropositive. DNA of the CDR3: TGTGCCAGCAGTTCTATAACGGGGACATCAGTTTCTGGAAACACCATATATTTT. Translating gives CASSSITGTSVSGNTIYF.